These 3 T cell receptor beta chains originate from one sample sequenced in a study of blood T cells in healthy people across ages (dated by TCRdb to the mid-2010s). The library came from 5' RACE. The listed sequencing device is Illumina HiSeq 2500. A second PCR of roughly 6 to 11 cycles was run with a J-beta primer mix and a sample-barcoded 5' primer. TCRdb passed the public sequencing reads through fastp at Q25 and MiXCR, retaining productive beta sequences. Rows with one shared CDR3 protein collapse into an entry with the most common genes and DNA. Here the sample has some 730,000 distinct CDR3 sequences; 22% occur a single time. 20% to 25% of the sample goes to the ten largest clones. The sequenced sample was blood. The receptors derive from a man aged 65 to 85 in good health.

V gene TRBV9 combines with J gene TRBJ2-3; D unresolved. CDR1 and CDR2 from the germline V gene are SGDLS and YYNGEE. CDR3 length equals 14 residues. The V and J ends lost 1 base and 1 base respectively, with 7 bases between them. The DNA of the CDR3 is TGTGCCAGCAGCGTAACCCCCGGCACAGATACGCAGTATTTT. This codes for CASSVTPGTDTQYF.

This clonotype was seen only a few times. This chain joins TRBV5-5 and TRBJ2-3; the match to TRBD2 covers 7 bases. The CDR3 loop spans 16 amino acids. The germline CDR1 and CDR2 sequences are SGHKS and YYEKEE (reference sequence). Trimming at V came to 4 bases and at J to 1 base, leaving 9 bases not matched to a gene. Here the CDR3 reads CASSPQAGRGTDTQYF. CDR3 nucleotides: TGTGCCAGCAGCCCTCAAGCGGGGAGGGGCACAGATACGCAGTATTTT.

The chain joins TRBV7-3 to TRBJ2-5; TRBD2 aligns across 13 bases. CDR3 length equals 16 residues. Trimming cost V 5 bases and J 2 bases; bases outside gene matches: 5. The germline V gene has CDR1 SGHTA and CDR2 FQGTGA. CDR3 sequence: CASSAGGLAGQETQYF. The DNA of the CDR3 is TGTGCCAGCAGCGCCGGGGGACTAGCGGGGCAAGAGACCCAGTACTTC.